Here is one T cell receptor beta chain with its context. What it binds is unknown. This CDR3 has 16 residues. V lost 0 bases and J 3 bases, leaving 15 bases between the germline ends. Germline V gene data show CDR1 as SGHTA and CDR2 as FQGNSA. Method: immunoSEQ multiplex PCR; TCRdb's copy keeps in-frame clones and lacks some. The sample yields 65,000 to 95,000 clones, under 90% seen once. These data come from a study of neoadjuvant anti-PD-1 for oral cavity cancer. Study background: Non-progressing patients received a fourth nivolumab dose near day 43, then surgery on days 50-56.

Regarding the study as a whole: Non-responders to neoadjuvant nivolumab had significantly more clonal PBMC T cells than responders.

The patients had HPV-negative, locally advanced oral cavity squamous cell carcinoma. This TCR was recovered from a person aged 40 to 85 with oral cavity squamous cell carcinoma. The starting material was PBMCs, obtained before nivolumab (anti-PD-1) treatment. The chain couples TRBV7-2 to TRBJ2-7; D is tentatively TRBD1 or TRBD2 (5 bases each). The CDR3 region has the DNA TGTGCCAGCAGCTTAGCCGGGACGGGGAAACACTACGAGCAGTACTTC. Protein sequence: CASSLAGTGKHYEQYF.